This note documents a single TCR beta chain sequence. TCR beta sequencing covered blood CD8+ and CD4+ T cells. The patients serving as multiple sclerosis controls were treatment-naive. They had stable or active relapsing-remitting disease and fulfilled revised McDonald criteria. Random hexamers primed reverse transcription of about 0.45 to 1 ug RNA. TCRdb ran MiXCR on the immunoSEQ multiplex PCR reads and lists one entry per CDR3 protein. The sample yields approximately 280,000 distinct CDR3 sequences, about 85% seen once. These data come from a study of CD8 T cells in Susac syndrome. V lost 10 bases and J 2 bases, leaving 15 bases between the germline ends. The CDR3 covers 13 residues. The germline gives CDR1 MDHEN, CDR2 SYDVKM.

Material: CD8+ T cells from PBMCs. The chain employs TRBV28 and TRBJ2-7; maybe TRBD1 (6 bases). The receptor comes from a human donor with multiple sclerosis. The CDR3 loop reads CATQGDNTYEQYF. The CDR3 DNA follows: TGTGCCACCCAAGGGGACAATACCTACGAGCAGTACTTC.